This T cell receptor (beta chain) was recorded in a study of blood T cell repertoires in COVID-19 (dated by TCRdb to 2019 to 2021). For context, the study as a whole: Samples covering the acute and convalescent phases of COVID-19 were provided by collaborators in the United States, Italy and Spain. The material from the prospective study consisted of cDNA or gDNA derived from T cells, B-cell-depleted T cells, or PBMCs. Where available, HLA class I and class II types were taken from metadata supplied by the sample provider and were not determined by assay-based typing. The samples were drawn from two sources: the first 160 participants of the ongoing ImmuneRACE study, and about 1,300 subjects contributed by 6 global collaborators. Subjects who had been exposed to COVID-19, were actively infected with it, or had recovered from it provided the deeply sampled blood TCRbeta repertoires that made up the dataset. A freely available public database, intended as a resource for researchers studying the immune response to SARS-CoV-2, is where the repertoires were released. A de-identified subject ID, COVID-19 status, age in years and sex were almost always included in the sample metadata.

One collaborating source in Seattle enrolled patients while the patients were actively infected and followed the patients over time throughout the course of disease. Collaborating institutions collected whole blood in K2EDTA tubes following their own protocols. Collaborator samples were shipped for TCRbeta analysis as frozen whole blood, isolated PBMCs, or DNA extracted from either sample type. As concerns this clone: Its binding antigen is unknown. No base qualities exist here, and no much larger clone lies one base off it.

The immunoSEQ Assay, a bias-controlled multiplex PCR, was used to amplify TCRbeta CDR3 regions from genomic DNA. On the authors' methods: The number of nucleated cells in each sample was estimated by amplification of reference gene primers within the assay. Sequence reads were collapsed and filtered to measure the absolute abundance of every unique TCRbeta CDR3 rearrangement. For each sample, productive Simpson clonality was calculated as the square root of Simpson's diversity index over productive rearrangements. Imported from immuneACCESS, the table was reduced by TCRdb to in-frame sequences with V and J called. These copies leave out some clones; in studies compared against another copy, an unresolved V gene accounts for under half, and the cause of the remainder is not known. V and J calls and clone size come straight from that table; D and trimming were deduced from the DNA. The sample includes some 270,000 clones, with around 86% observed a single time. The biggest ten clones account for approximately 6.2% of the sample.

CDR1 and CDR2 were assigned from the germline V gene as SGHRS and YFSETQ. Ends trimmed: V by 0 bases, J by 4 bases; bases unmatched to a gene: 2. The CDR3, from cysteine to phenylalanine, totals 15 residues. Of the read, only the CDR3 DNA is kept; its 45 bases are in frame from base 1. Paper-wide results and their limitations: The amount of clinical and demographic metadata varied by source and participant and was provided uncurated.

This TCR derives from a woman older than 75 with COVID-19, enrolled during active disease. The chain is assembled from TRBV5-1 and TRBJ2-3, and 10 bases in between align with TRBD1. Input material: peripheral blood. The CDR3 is CASSLGTGGSDTQYF. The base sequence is TGCGCCAGCAGCTTGGGGACAGGGGGGTCAGATACGCAGTATTTT.